This TCR beta chain was recovered during a study of CD8 T cells in Susac syndrome. Findings and limits, study-wide: The CD4+ T cell repertoires in Susac syndrome did not show any clonal expansion.

Random hexamers were used to reverse transcribe an amount of about 0.45 to 1 ug RNA. immunoSEQ multiplex PCR amplified TCR beta CDR3 across 54 Vbeta, 13 Jbeta. TCRdb fed the immunoSEQ multiplex PCR reads into MiXCR, producing one record per CDR3 protein. The sample shows 170,000 or so distinct CDR3 sequences, around 94% of them seen only once. Sequencing targeted TCR beta in T cells from blood (CD8+ and CD4+). TEMRA cells were FACS-enriched, and CD8+ and CD4+ T cells were isolated negatively. As concerns this clonotype: Antigen specificity is unknown.

Sequencing input: CD4+ T cells from PBMCs. The clonotype originates from a human donor with Susac syndrome.

CDR3 sequence: CAWSVGEWTNTGELFF. The DNA for the CDR3 is TGTGCCTGGAGTGTTGGGGAGTGGACGAACACCGGGGAGCTGTTTTTT. The rearrangement uses TRBV30 and TRBJ2-2; D is perhaps TRBD2 (5 bases). The germline gives CDR1 GTSNPN, CDR2 SVGIG (reference sequence). V was clipped by 0 bases and J by 0 bases, with 11 bases between them. The CDR3 totals 16 residues.